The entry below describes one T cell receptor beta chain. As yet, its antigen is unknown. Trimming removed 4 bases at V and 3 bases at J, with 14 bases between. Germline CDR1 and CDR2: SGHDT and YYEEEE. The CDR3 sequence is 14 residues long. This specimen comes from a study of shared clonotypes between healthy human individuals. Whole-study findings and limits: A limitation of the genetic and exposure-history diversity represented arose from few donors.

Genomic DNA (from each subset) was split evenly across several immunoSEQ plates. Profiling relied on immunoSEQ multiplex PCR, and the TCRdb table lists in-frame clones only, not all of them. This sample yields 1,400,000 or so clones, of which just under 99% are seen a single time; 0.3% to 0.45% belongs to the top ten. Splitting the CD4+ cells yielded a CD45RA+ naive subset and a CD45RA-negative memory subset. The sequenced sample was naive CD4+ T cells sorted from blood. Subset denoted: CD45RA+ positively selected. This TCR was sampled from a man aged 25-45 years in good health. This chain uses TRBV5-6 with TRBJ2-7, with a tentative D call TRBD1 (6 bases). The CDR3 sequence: CASSRTPRGYEQYF. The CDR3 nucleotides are TGTGCCAGCAGCAGGACTCCCAGGGGCTACGAGCAGTACTTC.